The 29 T cell receptor beta chains presented below share a single source sample, sequenced in a study of T cell responses to AZD1222 COVID-19 vaccine. Using immunoSEQ multiplex PCR, the repertoire was profiled, and TCRdb retains in-frame clones only, with some absent. The table has around 200,000 clones, approximately 94% seen once. Material: peripheral blood, obtained 28 days after the second AZD1222 dose. The receptors here all came from an adult who received the AZD1222 COVID-19 vaccine.

The rearrangement joins TRBV6-1 to TRBJ2-1; the match to TRBD1 covers 8 bases. The germline gives CDR1 MNHNS, CDR2 SASEGT. With 3 bases clipped from V and 0 bases from J, the junction kept 1 base outside the gene matches. The CDR3 loop spans 15 amino acids. CDR3 sequence reads: CASSDDRGSYNEQFF. CDR3 nucleotide sequence: TGTGCCAGCAGTGATGACAGGGGCTCCTACAATGAGCAGTTCTTC.

V is TRBV6-5 and J is TRBJ2-1; no reliable D call. The CDR3 covers 15 residues. The germline gives CDR1 MNHEY, CDR2 SVGAGI. V lost 5 bases to trimming and J lost 5 bases, with 16 bases between them. The CDR3 sequence is CASSPTFGRDNEQFF. The CDR3 nucleotides read TGTGCCAGCAGTCCTACATTCGGCAGAGACAATGAGCAGTTCTTC.

The chain joins TRBV7-3 to TRBJ1-6; the D gene is possibly TRBD1 (5 bases). V shed 5 bases and J shed 7 bases, with 15 bases lying between them. Germline V gene lookup returns CDR1 SGHTA and CDR2 FQGTGA. CDR3 length equals 15 residues. Here the CDR3 reads CASSRGPGGNSPLHF. The CDR3 DNA reads as TGTGCCAGCAGCCGCGGTCCGGGGGGAAATTCACCCCTCCACTTT. The full variable domain, with the rest looked up from reference TRBV7-3 and TRBJ1-6, is GAGVSQTPSNKVTEKGKYVELRCDPISGHTALYWYRQSLGQGPEFLIYFQGTGAADDSGLPNDRFFAVRPEGSVSTLKIQRTERGDSAVYLCASSRGPGGNSPLHFGNGTRLTVT.

The chain couples TRBV7-9 to TRBJ2-4; D uncertain. The V and J ends lost 6 bases and 4 bases respectively, with 10 bases between them. Germline V gene sequence: CDR1 SEHNR, CDR2 FQNEAQ (reference sequence). There are 13 residues in the CDR3. The CDR3 region has the DNA TGTGCCAGCAGTCGACACCAGAAAAACATTCAGTACTTC. Translating gives CASSRHQKNIQYF.

The J gene is TRBJ1-2, the V gene TRBV7-8; D call uncertain. V lost 1 base, J lost 2 bases, and 5 bases lay in between. The CDR3 has 13 residues. Germline assignment: CDR1 SGHVS and CDR2 FQNEAQ. In DNA form, the CDR3 reads TGTGCCAGCAGCTTAGTGGGGAACTATGGCTACACCTTC. It is translated as CASSLVGNYGYTF. The full variable domain, rest sourced from reference TRBV7-8 and TRBJ1-2, is GAGVSQSPRYKVAKRGQDVALRCDPISGHVSLFWYQQALGQGPEFLTYFQNEAQLDKSGLPSDRFFAERPEGSVSTLKIQRTQQEDSAVYLCASSLVGNYGYTFGSGTRLTVV.

The V and J genes are TRBV2 and TRBJ2-2, with 12 nucleotides matching TRBD2. The CDR3 loop spans 20 amino acids. V was clipped by 1 base and J by 4 bases; unmatched bases: 13. CDR1 is SNHLY, CDR2 FYNNEI, per germline. This chain's CDR3 is CASSEVWIASGGESTGELFF. As DNA, the CDR3 is TGTGCCAGCAGTGAAGTATGGATCGCTAGCGGGGGGGAAAGCACCGGGGAGCTGTTTTTT.

In its sample, this clone was seen once. The chain employs TRBV7-3 and TRBJ1-2, with 8 bases matching TRBD1. Germline values: CDR1 SGHTA, CDR2 FQGTGA. Unmatched junction bases numbered 9, after V lost 8 bases and J lost 1 base. CDR3 size: 15 residues. CDR3 region: CASGAQGGSNYGYTF. The DNA of the CDR3 is TGTGCCAGCGGAGCACAGGGGGGGAGTAACTATGGCTACACCTTC.

The chain joins TRBV11-3 to TRBJ1-4, with no clear D. CDR3 length equals 12 residues. Trimming shortened V by 1 base and J by 10 bases, and 7 bases separated the two germline ends. Germline lookup yields CDR1 SGHNT and CDR2 YENEEA. The DNA for the CDR3 is TGTGCCAGCAGCTTAGGGGATCGAAAACTGTTTTTT. This encodes CASSLGDRKLFF.

This clone appeared once. V and J are TRBV5-1 and TRBJ1-2; D is unclear. CDR3 length: 16 residues. Germline V CDR1 and CDR2: SGHRS, YFSETQ. Trimming took off 1 base at V and 2 bases at J, with 15 bases between the two ends. CDR3 nucleotide sequence: TGCGCCAGCAGCTTGCCAAAAGATCCTACGAACTATGGCTACACCTTC. This sequence encodes CASSLPKDPTNYGYTF.

The gene calls are TRBV19 and TRBJ2-7; TRBD1 aligns across 7 bases. The CDR3 covers 17 residues. Germline assignment: CDR1 LNHDA and CDR2 SQIVND (reference sequence). With V trimmed by 6 bases and J by 3 bases, 17 bases remained unmatched. The CDR3 sequence: CASSRFYEGTDIYEQYF. DNA for the CDR3: TGTGCCAGTAGCCGGTTTTATGAGGGGACAGACATCTACGAGCAGTACTTC. The variable domain in full, completed from reference TRBV19 and TRBJ2-7, reads DGGITQSPKYLFRKEGQNVTLSCEQNLNHDAMYWYRQDPGQGLRLIYYSQIVNDFQKGDIAEGYSVSREKKESFPLTVTSAQKNPTAFYLCASSRFYEGTDIYEQYFGPGTRLTVT.

The J gene is TRBJ1-1, the V gene TRBV7-2, with TRBD1 matching over 9 bases. This CDR3 is 13 amino acids long. V was pared by 4 bases and J by 5 bases, with 2 bases of the junction left unmatched. Germline-derived CDR1 and CDR2 are SGHTA and FQGNSA. The DNA for the CDR3 is TGTGCCAGCAGCTGGGACAGGGAGACTGAAGCTTTCTTT. It encodes CASSWDRETEAFF.

This chain links TRBV6-1 with TRBJ2-7, with D uncertain. Trimming took 2 bases from V and 5 from J, leaving 4 bases between them. Germline values: CDR1 MNHNS, CDR2 SASEGT. The CDR3 is 11 residues long. The CDR3 spells CASSELNEQYF. Written as DNA, the CDR3 is TGTGCCAGCAGTGAACTCAACGAGCAGTACTTC.

A single count supports this clone. The V call is TRBV7-9, the J call TRBJ2-1; D call uncertain. The CDR3 length is 15 residues. Per germline, CDR1 SEHNR and CDR2 FQNEAQ (reference sequence). Deletions cut 5 bases from V and 2 bases from J, with 13 bases between. The CDR3 coding sequence is TGTGCCAGCAGCCAGAACAATTACCCCTACAATGAGCAGTTCTTC. This codes for CASSQNNYPYNEQFF.

The genes are TRBV5-5 and TRBJ1-1; D is possibly TRBD1 (6 bases). V lost 4 bases and J 0 bases, leaving 10 bases between the germline ends. CDR3 length: 14 residues. Germline values: CDR1 SGHKS, CDR2 YYEKEE (reference sequence). CDR3 sequence reads: CASSGTLLNTEAFF. CDR3 nucleotide sequence: TGTGCCAGCAGCGGGACACTTTTGAACACTGAAGCTTTCTTT.

The V call is TRBV11-3, the J call TRBJ1-4; D gene unclear. CDR3 length: 13 residues. Trimming left V 4 bases short and J 8 bases short, with 11 bases between. The germline CDR1 and CDR2 sequences are SGHNT and YENEEA. CDR3 sequence reads: CASSSEGGEKLFF. In DNA, the CDR3 is TGTGCCAGCAGCTCTGAGGGTGGCGAAAAACTGTTTTTT.

This chain connects TRBV6-5 to TRBJ1-4, with D unresolved. The germline CDR1 and CDR2 sequences are MNHEY and SVGAGI. The CDR3 is made up of 11 amino acids. V shed 7 bases and J shed 4 bases, with 4 bases lying between them. The DNA of the CDR3 is TGTGCCAGCAAGCTTAATGAAAAACTGTTTTTT. It yields the protein CASKLNEKLFF.

The J gene is TRBJ2-1, the V gene TRBV3-1 (or the pseudogene TRBV3-2); D is unclear. V dropped 2 bases and J dropped 2 bases, with 22 bases sitting between them. The CDR3 is 19 residues long. Germline V CDR1 and CDR2: LGHDT, YNNKEL (reference sequence). The CDR3 DNA sequence: TGTGCCAGCAGCCAACTCCTTGGGATCTCGGCTCCAACCTACAATGAGCAGTTCTTC. Translated: CASSQLLGISAPTYNEQFF.

This sequence joins TRBV2 and TRBJ1-1; 7 bases align to TRBD1. V lost 11 bases, J lost 5 bases, and 8 bases stayed unmatched. CDR3 length equals 12 residues. Germline loops: CDR1 SNHLY, CDR2 FYNNEI. The CDR3 region is CAPRQGGTEAFF. In DNA form, the CDR3 reads TGTGCCCCTAGACAGGGTGGGACTGAAGCTTTCTTT.

This chain joins TRBV19 and TRBJ1-6; TRBD1 is a possible D gene (6 bases). V was shortened by 6 bases and J by 6 bases, with 21 bases between the two germline ends. Germline lookup yields CDR1 LNHDA and CDR2 SQIVND (reference sequence). The CDR3 extends over 17 amino acids. The CDR3 is CASSPLTGGARNSPLHF. The CDR3 coding sequence is TGTGCCAGTAGCCCCCTCACGGGGGGGGCGCGTAATTCACCCCTCCACTTT.

The chain links TRBV7-2 to TRBJ1-6; no definite D call. The CDR3 consists of 14 residues. CDR1 SGHTA and CDR2 FQGNSA come from the germline V gene. The germline V and J ends were trimmed by 6 bases and 5 bases, with 11 bases remaining between them. CDR3 sequence reads: CASRLTSNNSPLHF. CDR3 DNA: TGTGCCAGCAGGCTGACATCAAATAATTCACCCCTCCACTTT.

This chain joins TRBV5-1 and TRBJ2-1, with TRBD1 as a possible D gene (5 bases). Trimming removed 0 bases from V and 9 bases from J, with 13 bases in between. The CDR3 contains 14 residues. Germline values: CDR1 SGHRS, CDR2 YFSETQ. The CDR3 loop reads CASSLGGANSEQFF. The CDR3 region has the DNA TGCGCCAGCAGCTTGGGGGGCGCCAATAGTGAGCAGTTCTTC.

This sequence joins TRBV9 and TRBJ1-5; D uncertain. CDR3 length equals 14 residues. Germline V lookup: CDR1 SGDLS, CDR2 YYNGEE. V shed 4 bases and J shed 5 bases, with 13 bases lying between them. CDR3 DNA sequence: TGTGCCAGCAGCTCAGCGGGCGCTCATCAGCCCCAGCATTTT. Protein: CASSSAGAHQPQHF.

Here the CDR3 reads CASRPTGAMTQHF. The DNA of the CDR3 is TGTGCCAGCAGACCGACAGGGGCAATGACCCAGCATTTT. The V and J genes are TRBV2 and TRBJ1-5; TRBD1 matches 8 bases. Germline V gene lookup returns CDR1 SNHLY and CDR2 FYNNEI. The CDR3 totals 13 residues. The V gene end was trimmed by 6 bases and the J gene end by 11 bases; junction bases not matched to a gene: 9.

This clone appeared a single time. V and J are TRBV6-4 and TRBJ2-6; the match to TRBD1 covers 8 bases. Germline assignment: CDR1 MRHNA and CDR2 SNTAGT. J was trimmed by 1 base and V by 5 bases; bases with no gene match: 4. There are 16 residues in the CDR3. CDR3 sequence: CASSPGQVSGANVLTF. In nucleotides, the CDR3 is TGTGCCAGCAGTCCGGGACAGGTTTCTGGGGCCAACGTCCTGACTTTC.

This chain links TRBV9 with TRBJ2-7; D unresolved. This CDR3 contains 15 residues. V gave up 0 bases and J gave up 2 bases, with 12 bases separating them. Germline V gene data show CDR1 as SGDLS and CDR2 as YYNGEE. DNA for the CDR3: TGTGCCAGCAGCGTAGAGGGCTACACGACCTACGAGCAGTACTTC. This gives the protein CASSVEGYTTYEQYF.

V and J are TRBV3-1 (or the pseudogene TRBV3-2) and TRBJ1-3, with D uncertain. The CDR3 spans 14 residues. Looked up from germline, CDR1 is LGHDT and CDR2 is YNNKEL (reference sequence). The V end was cut by 3 bases, the J end by 0 bases, with 6 bases between. The CDR3 region is CASSHQSSGNTIYF. The CDR3 DNA sequence: TGTGCCAGCAGCCACCAGTCCTCTGGAAACACCATATATTTT.

V is TRBV6-1 and J is TRBJ1-1; D is undetermined. The CDR3 is 16 residues long. V was clipped by 2 bases and J by 3 bases, with 16 bases between them. The germline V gene has CDR1 MNHNS and CDR2 SASEGT. CDR3 loop: CASSEQAALGHTEAFF. In DNA, the CDR3 is TGTGCCAGCAGTGAACAGGCGGCCCTGGGTCACACTGAAGCTTTCTTT.

This rearrangement joins TRBV5-1 to TRBJ2-7; D perhaps matches TRBD1 (6 bases). Germline V lookup: CDR1 SGHRS, CDR2 YFSETQ. CDR3 length: 14 residues. V was clipped by 2 bases and J by 6 bases, with 15 bases between them. The DNA for the CDR3 is TGCGCCAGCAGCTTCGGGACAACGGTAAGCGAGCAGTACTTC. It specifies CASSFGTTVSEQYF.

This chain joins TRBV9 and TRBJ1-1; 11 bases are shared with TRBD1. The V and J ends lost 0 bases and 7 bases, in that order; junction bases with no gene match: 5. In germline, CDR1 is SGDLS, CDR2 YYNGEE. The length of the CDR3 is 15 residues. The CDR3, as DNA: TGTGCCAGCAGCGTAGAAGGGGACAGGGGGGATGAAGCTTTCTTT. This sequence encodes CASSVEGDRGDEAFF.